This TCR beta chain is from a study of T-cell memory formation after mild COVID-19. Study results and limitations: Among clones contracting day 15 to 85, CD4/CD8 was balanced, whereas later expanders leaned CD4+. Memory cells collected pre-infection included some clones that later responded, suggesting cross-reactive memory joined. The second-wave clones peaking on day 37 were not confirmed as SARS-CoV-2-specific. For contracting clones, CD4+ ones sat mainly in CM and EM, CD8+ in EMRA.

This clonotype was observed a few times. Its antigen is currently unknown. The CDR3 sequence is 13 residues long. V dropped 6 bases and J dropped 4 bases, with 10 bases sitting between them. TCRdb itself ran the 5' RACE reads through MiXCR, one entry per CDR3 protein. The table shows roughly 350,000 distinct CDR3 sequences, with approximately 15% occurring only once. The sequenced sample consisted of PBMCs or a T cell subset sorted from them (not recorded which). J is TRBJ2-1 and V is TRBV12-3 or TRBV12-4; D may be TRBD2 (5 bases). This TCR was recovered from a man between 18 and 35 years old who had mild COVID-19 (a few samples of this study predate the infection). Cell type and time point are not known. The CDR3 is CASSTDFYNEQFF. Here the CDR3 DNA reads TGTGCCAGCAGCACGGACTTTTACAATGAGCAGTTCTTC.